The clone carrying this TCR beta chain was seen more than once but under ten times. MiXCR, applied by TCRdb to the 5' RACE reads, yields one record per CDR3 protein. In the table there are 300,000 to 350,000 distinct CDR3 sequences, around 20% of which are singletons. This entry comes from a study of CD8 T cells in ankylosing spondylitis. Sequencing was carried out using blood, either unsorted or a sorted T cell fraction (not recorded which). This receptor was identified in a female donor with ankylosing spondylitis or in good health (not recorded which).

The CDR3 bases are TGTGCCAGCACCTCGGAGGGGAGAACTCTTTACGAGCAGTACTTC. This encodes CASTSEGRTLYEQYF. The chain joins TRBV12-3 or TRBV12-4 to TRBJ2-7, with TRBD2 as a possible D gene (6 bases). V lost 7 bases and J 4 bases, leaving 20 bases between the germline ends. This CDR3 has 15 residues.